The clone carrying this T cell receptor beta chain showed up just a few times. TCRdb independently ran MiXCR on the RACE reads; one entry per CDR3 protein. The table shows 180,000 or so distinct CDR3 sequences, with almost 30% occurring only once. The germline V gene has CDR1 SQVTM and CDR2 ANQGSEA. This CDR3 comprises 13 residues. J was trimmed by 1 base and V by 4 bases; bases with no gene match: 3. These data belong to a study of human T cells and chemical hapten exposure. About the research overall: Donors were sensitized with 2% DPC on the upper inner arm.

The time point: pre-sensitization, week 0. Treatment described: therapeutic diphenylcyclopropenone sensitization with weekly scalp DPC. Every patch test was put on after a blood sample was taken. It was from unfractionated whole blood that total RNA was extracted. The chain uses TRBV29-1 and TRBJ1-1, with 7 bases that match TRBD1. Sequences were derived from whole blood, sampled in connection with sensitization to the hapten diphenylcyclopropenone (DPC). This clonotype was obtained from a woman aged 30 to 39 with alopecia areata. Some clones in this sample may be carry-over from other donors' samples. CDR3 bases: TGCAGCGTTGCGGGACAGAGGAACACTGAAGCTTTCTTT. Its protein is CSVAGQRNTEAFF.